The 17 T cell receptor beta chains in this list originate from one sample, sequenced in a study of T cells after posttransplantation cyclophosphamide. TCRdb's copy holds only in-frame clones and misses some; the assay was immunoSEQ multiplex PCR. The profile shows some 20,000 clones, 95% to 99% of them singletons. Cells defined as naive were viable CD3+CD4+ or CD3+CD8+ and CCR7+CD45RA+CD45RO-CD95-CD27+CD28+. Sequencing used naive CD4+ T cells sorted from PBMCs. These receptors were obtained from a middle-aged man in good health, CMV-negative, and a related stem cell transplant donor.

The rearrangement uses TRBV7-8 and TRBJ2-1; maybe TRBD2 (6 bases). CDR1 is SGHVS and CDR2 is FQNEAQ in the germline V gene. The CDR3 loop spans 15 amino acids. Trimming pared 5 bases from V and 3 bases from J, leaving 14 bases between. CDR3 sequence: CASSPYPGLYNEQFF. The CDR3 DNA is TGTGCCAGCAGCCCATATCCGGGACTCTACAATGAGCAGTTCTTC.

Concerning this clone itself: A junction end diverges from the germline sequence, so it may reflect a read error. The gene calls are TRBV10-3 and TRBJ1-1, with TRBD1 as a possible D gene (5 bases). CDR1 is ENHRY, CDR2 SYGVKD, per germline. The CDR3 spans 14 residues. CDR3 nucleotides: TGTGCCAGCAGTTATGGAAGGGCGGGGGAAACGGCTTTCTTT. Protein product: CASSYGRAGETAFF.

The rearrangement joins TRBV29-1 to TRBJ2-1; TRBD2 matches 12 bases. CDR3 size: 13 residues. Germline V CDR1 and CDR2: SQVTM, ANQGSEA. J was trimmed by 9 bases and V by 8 bases; bases with no gene match: 8. CDR3 in DNA: TGCAGCCTAAGACTAGCGGGAGCTTTTGAGCAGTTCTTC. It translates to CSLRLAGAFEQFF.

The chain carries TRBV2 and TRBJ2-3; D remains ambiguous. Deletions cut 5 bases from V and 3 bases from J, with 6 bases between. Per germline, CDR1 SNHLY and CDR2 FYNNEI. The CDR3 runs 12 residues. CDR3 region: CASSYSTDTQYF. The CDR3 DNA is TGTGCCAGCAGTTACTCGACAGATACGCAGTATTTT.

The chain uses TRBV28 and TRBJ1-5; D might be TRBD1 (6 bases). V dropped 5 bases and J dropped 4 bases, with 15 bases sitting between them. Germline lookup yields CDR1 MDHEN and CDR2 SYDVKM. CDR3 size: 15 residues. The CDR3 here is CASSMMDRLNQPQHF. CDR3 DNA sequence: TGTGCCAGCAGTATGATGGACAGATTGAATCAGCCCCAGCATTTT. The full variable domain, completed using reference TRBV28 and TRBJ1-5, is DVKVTQSSRYLVKRTGEKVFLECVQDMDHENMFWYRQDPGLGLRLIYFSYDVKMKEKGDIPEGYSVSREKKERFSLILESASTNQTSMYLCASSMMDRLNQPQHFGDGTRLSIL.

The V and J genes are TRBV19 and TRBJ2-1; 9 bases fit TRBD2. The junction had 10 bases not matched to a gene; V was cut back by 6 bases and J by 7 bases. Germline values: CDR1 LNHDA, CDR2 SQIVND (reference sequence). This CDR3 comprises 15 residues. CDR3 region: CASSPGREGLNEQFF. The CDR3 DNA reads as TGTGCCAGTAGCCCTGGGCGGGAGGGTTTGAATGAGCAGTTCTTC.

The V gene is TRBV7-3, the J gene TRBJ2-7; 8 positions match TRBD2. This CDR3 is built from 15 residues. Per germline, CDR1 SGHTA and CDR2 FQGTGA. J gave up 2 bases and V 4 bases, and 7 bases lay outside the gene matches. CDR3 loop: CASSSSGGETYEQYF. DNA for the CDR3: TGTGCCAGCAGCTCCTCGGGGGGGGAGACCTACGAGCAGTACTTC.

This chain joins TRBV5-1 and TRBJ2-6; a weak D match, TRBD2 (6 bases). CDR3 length: 16 amino acids. In germline, CDR1 is SGHRS, CDR2 YFSETQ. V lost 0 bases, J lost 2 bases, and 9 bases lay in between. The CDR3, as DNA: TGCGCCAGCAGCTTGGACGGGGGTGCTGGGGCCAACGTCCTGACTTTC. This codes for CASSLDGGAGANVLTF.

The gene calls are TRBV7-9 and TRBJ1-1, with TRBD1 identical over 10 bases. This CDR3 is 17 amino acids long. Germline V gene data show CDR1 as SEHNR and CDR2 as FQNEAQ (reference sequence). Germline trimming cut 2 bases from V and 1 base from J; bases unmatched to any gene: 7. CDR3 in amino acids: CASSLMGQGIRNTEAFF. CDR3 sequence (DNA): TGTGCCAGCAGCTTAATGGGACAGGGGATTCGGAACACTGAAGCTTTCTTT.

CDR3 coding DNA: TGTGCCAGCCGTGGGCAGGGAGGGAACGAGCAGTACTTC. This codes for CASRGQGGNEQYF. This chain connects TRBV6-5 to TRBJ2-7, with TRBD2 identical over 7 bases. There are 13 residues in the CDR3. Trimming removed 8 bases from V and 5 bases from J; junction bases left unmatched: 9. The V gene's germline CDR1 is MNHEY and CDR2 SVGAGI.

The rearrangement links TRBV5-6 to TRBJ2-4; 7 nucleotides match TRBD2. The CDR3 is made up of 17 amino acids. V lost 1 base and J lost 8; bases outside the gene matches: 15. Germline CDR1 SGHDT, CDR2 YYEEEE. The CDR3 region is CASSLRMLVGGPYIQYF. For the CDR3, the DNA is TGTGCCAGCAGCTTGAGGATGTTGGTGGGAGGGCCTTACATTCAGTACTTC.

The chain combines TRBV28 with TRBJ1-5; no clear D. V lost 5 bases and J lost 4, with 6 bases in between. The CDR3 consists of 12 residues. Looked up from germline, CDR1 is MDHEN and CDR2 is SYDVKM. The CDR3 DNA reads TGTGCCAGCAGTGGGCCAAATCAGCCCCAGCATTTT. It yields the protein CASSGPNQPQHF.

This rearrangement joins TRBV5-1 to TRBJ2-1; weak D call: TRBD2 (6 bases). CDR3 length equals 16 residues. With 0 bases removed from V and 0 bases from J, the gap between germline ends came to 10 bases. The germline CDR1 and CDR2 sequences are SGHRS and YFSETQ. CDR3 nucleotides: TGCGCCAGCAGCTTGGGGGGGGAAAGCTCCTACAATGAGCAGTTCTTC. Protein product: CASSLGGESSYNEQFF.

DNA of the CDR3: TGTGCCAGCAGCCCTCTCGGGTATGTCCCGAACACCGGGGAGCTGTTTTTT. Protein sequence: CASSPLGYVPNTGELFF. The chain recombines TRBV7-9 with TRBJ2-2; D ambiguous. The germline V gene has CDR1 SEHNR and CDR2 FQNEAQ (reference sequence). The CDR3 extends over 17 amino acids. V lost 5 bases and J lost 0, with 16 bases in between. Combining the CDR3 with reference TRBV7-9 and TRBJ2-2 gives the whole variable domain DTGVSQNPRHKITKRGQNVTFRCDPISEHNRLYWYRQTLGQGPEFLTYFQNEAQLEKSRLLSDRFSAERPKGSFSTLEIQRTEQGDSAMYLCASSPLGYVPNTGELFFGEGSRLTVL.

The rearrangement links TRBV6-6 to TRBJ2-2, with D perhaps TRBD1 (6 bases). This CDR3 has 13 amino acids. CDR1 and CDR2 (germline): MNHNY, SVGAGI (reference sequence). The ends were cut back, 7 bases at V and 4 bases at J, with 10 bases in the middle. This CDR3 is CASKARGTGELFF. The DNA for the CDR3 is TGTGCCAGCAAGGCCAGGGGCACCGGGGAGCTGTTTTTT.

The J gene is TRBJ1-3, the V gene TRBV15; no definite D call. The length of the CDR3 is 15 residues. Germline V CDR1 and CDR2: LNHNV, YYDKDF (reference sequence). Trimming shortened V by 3 bases and J by 0 bases, and 9 bases separated the two germline ends. In DNA, the CDR3 is TGTGCCACCAGCAGCCGACTCCTCTCTGGAAACACCATATATTTT. This encodes CATSSRLLSGNTIYF. The full variable domain, in which reference TRBV15 and TRBJ1-3 provide the parts outside the CDR3, is DAMVIQNPRYQVTQFGKPVTLSCSQTLNHNVMYWYQQKSSQAPKLLFHYYDKDFNNEADTPDNFQSRRPNTSFCFLDIRSPGLGDTAMYLCATSSRLLSGNTIYFGEGSWLTVV.

The rearrangement links TRBV19 to TRBJ2-7; weak D call: TRBD2 (6 bases). The CDR3 length is 14 residues. The germline CDR1 and CDR2 sequences are LNHDA and SQIVND (reference sequence). Deletions cut 3 bases from V and 0 bases from J, with 9 bases between. The CDR3 is CASSIGTGSYEQYF. For the CDR3, the DNA is TGTGCCAGTAGTATTGGGACTGGCTCCTACGAGCAGTACTTC.